The 13 T cell receptor beta chains given below trace back to one sample, sequenced in a study of PD-1 blockade in classical Hodgkin lymphoma. The time point is: cycle 4 day 1 (C4D1), after around six weeks of nivolumab. The patients all showed relapse after autologous stem cell transplantation, while their brentuximab vedotin exposure varied. Produced via immunoSEQ multiplex PCR; TCRdb's table is partial and in-frame only. This sample has under 9,000 clones, with around four fifths found just once. The sequencing used peripheral blood mononuclear cells (PBMCs), collected before the fourth cycle of nivolumab. The receptors derive from a human donor with classical Hodgkin lymphoma.

In regard to this clone: Compared with germline, one end of the junction differs, possibly owing to a read error. The gene calls are TRBV7-7 and TRBJ2-2, with TRBD1 identical over 10 bases. Germline CDR1 reads SSHAT; CDR2 reads FNYEAQ (reference sequence). This CDR3 is built from 15 residues. The CDR3 loop reads CASRTGQGTIGELFF. The CDR3, as DNA: TGTGCTAGCAGAACGGGACAGGGGACCATCGGGGAGCTGTTTTTT. Variable domain in full (rest from reference TRBV7-7 and TRBJ2-2): GAGVSQSPRYKVTKRGQDVTLRCDPISSHATLYWYQQALGQGPEFLTYFNYEAQPDKSGLPSDRFSAERPEGSISTLTIQRTEQRDSAMYRCASRTGQGTIGELFFGEGSRLTVL.

The chain employs TRBV6-1 and TRBJ1-6; TRBD1 matches 7 bases. The junction had 9 bases not matched to a gene; V was cut back by 6 bases and J by 7 bases. Germline CDR1 reads MNHNS; CDR2 reads SASEGT. The CDR3 runs 15 residues. The CDR3 region is CASSPGGQKNSPLHF. The CDR3 region has the DNA TGTGCCAGCAGCCCTGGGGGACAGAAAAATTCACCCCTCCACTTT.

The CDR3 protein is CASSATGVNTEAFF. The CDR3 bases are TGTGCCAGCAGCGCGACAGGGGTGAACACTGAAGCTTTCTTT. The rearrangement uses TRBV7-3 and TRBJ1-1; 8 positions match TRBD1. Per germline, CDR1 SGHTA and CDR2 FQGTGA. Trimming at V came to 5 bases and at J to 0 bases, leaving 2 bases not matched to a gene. This CDR3 has 14 amino acids.

This clone was counted a few times. CDR3 sequence: CASSLKLVGLQETQYF. The DNA of the CDR3 is TGTGCCAGCAGCTTAAAGTTGGTGGGGCTCCAAGAGACCCAGTACTTC. The chain employs TRBV7-8 and TRBJ2-5, with D perhaps matching TRBD1 (5 bases). This CDR3 has 16 residues. V lost 2 bases, J lost 1 base, and 14 bases lay in between. CDR1 SGHVS and CDR2 FQNEAQ come from the germline V gene.

The rearrangement links TRBV7-6 to TRBJ2-7, with 10 bases that match TRBD1. The CDR3 runs 16 residues. The ends lost 5 bases at V and 0 bases at J; junction bases unmatched: 7. The germline V gene encodes CDR1 SGHVS and CDR2 FNYEAQ. The CDR3, as DNA: TGTGCCAGCAGCCCCGCGGGACAGGGGATCTCCTACGAGCAGTACTTC. It encodes CASSPAGQGISYEQYF.

The gene calls are TRBV7-2 and TRBJ2-7; 9 bases match TRBD1. CDR1 and CDR2 (germline): SGHTA, FQGNSA. The CDR3 covers 14 residues. V shed 1 base and J 3 bases; nucleotides not matched to a gene: 1. CDR3 protein: CASSLVGQGYEQYF. The DNA of the CDR3 is TGTGCCAGCAGCTTAGTGGGACAGGGCTACGAGCAGTACTTC.

Written as DNA, the CDR3 is TGTGCCAGTAGTGCCACACAGGGGCCCACTGAAGCTTTCTTT. The encoded protein is CASSATQGPTEAFF. V and J are TRBV19 and TRBJ1-1; 7 positions agree with TRBD1. The CDR3 length is 14 residues. Germline V lookup: CDR1 LNHDA, CDR2 SQIVND (reference sequence). V dropped 5 bases and J dropped 4; count of bases not matched to a gene: 7.

This clone was seen once. The rearrangement links TRBV28 to TRBJ1-2, with D perhaps matching TRBD1 (6 bases). CDR1 and CDR2 from the germline V gene are MDHEN and SYDVKM. V was clipped by 6 bases and J by 5 bases, with 13 bases between them. The CDR3 runs 13 residues. CDR3 DNA: TGTGCCAGCAGCGAAGGACAGAAATATGGCTACACCTTC. It codes for CASSEGQKYGYTF.

The chain combines TRBV7-6 with TRBJ2-6; 11 bases are a match to TRBD1. Germline lookup yields CDR1 SGHVS and CDR2 FNYEAQ. The CDR3 loop spans 17 amino acids. V shed 5 bases, J shed 5 bases, and the junction held 8 bases outside the gene matches. The CDR3, as DNA: TGTGCCAGCAGCGTAGGGACAGGGGGGTTTTGGGCCAACGTCCTGACTTTC. Protein: CASSVGTGGFWANVLTF.

The chain has TRBV29-1 and TRBJ2-3; no clear D gene. The germline V gene has CDR1 SQVTM and CDR2 ANQGSEA. Trimming stripped 2 bases from V and 4 bases from J, with 13 bases between. The CDR3 has 14 amino acids. CDR3 loop: CSVEWSSRADTQYF. Written as DNA, the CDR3 is TGCAGCGTTGAATGGTCTTCCCGCGCAGATACGCAGTATTTT.

The chain carries TRBV5-1 and TRBJ2-5, with D perhaps TRBD1 (5 bases). Trimming took off 5 bases at V and 1 base at J, with 9 bases between the two ends. Per germline, CDR1 SGHRS and CDR2 YFSETQ. The CDR3 length is 13 residues. This CDR3 is CASSSRVQETQYF. CDR3 DNA sequence: TGCGCCAGCAGTTCCAGGGTCCAAGAGACCCAGTACTTC.

This chain links TRBV6-6 with TRBJ2-3; D unresolved. Germline V lookup: CDR1 MNHNY, CDR2 SVGAGI (reference sequence). Trimming shortened V by 2 bases and J by 0 bases, and 6 bases separated the two germline ends. The CDR3 length is 14 residues. The CDR3 DNA sequence: TGTGCCAGCAGTTACCACTATAGCACAGATACGCAGTATTTT. Translation gives CASSYHYSTDTQYF.

There are a few counts of this clone. The gene calls are TRBV4-3 and TRBJ1-2; perhaps TRBD1 as D (6 bases). CDR3 length: 15 amino acids. The germline V gene has CDR1 LGHNA and CDR2 YSLEER. Trimming took off 3 bases at V and 0 bases at J, with 11 bases between the two ends. CDR3 DNA sequence: TGCGCCAGCAGCCAGGGACACTACGCTAACTATGGCTACACCTTC. Amino acids: CASSQGHYANYGYTF.